A single T cell receptor (beta chain) is shown here with its context. The data originate from a study of blood T cell repertoires in COVID-19. Across the study: Sites across the United States, Italy and Spain contributed samples from acute and convalescent COVID-19. In each case, the material was cDNA or gDNA derived from T cells, B-cell-depleted T cells, or PBMCs.

Original analysis: Researchers report that nucleated cell counts were estimated from reference gene primer amplification. The repertoire was sequenced with immunoSEQ multiplex PCR; TCRdb's copy has only in-frame clones and lacks some. That table is the source of V, J and clone size, and D and trimming were worked out from the DNA. The sample has more than 85,000 clones; nearly 90% are singletons. Trimming took off 2 bases at V and 4 bases at J, with 11 bases between the two ends. The CDR3 runs to 15 residues. The germline CDR1 and CDR2 sequences are SEHNR and FQNEAQ (reference sequence). Sequenced material: peripheral blood. The gene calls are TRBV7-9 and TRBJ2-2, with no clear D. The receptor comes from a human donor in a cohort sampled during active COVID-19. CDR3 loop: CASSLFVEVTGELFF. Here the CDR3 DNA reads TGTGCCAGCAGCTTATTCGTTGAGGTCACCGGGGAGCTGTTTTTT.